Listed below are T cell receptor beta chains from one sample, sequenced in a study of cytomegalovirus exposure and HLA in healthy donors. Only in-frame clones appear in the TCRdb table, and some are missing; sequencing was by immunoSEQ multiplex PCR. The sample lists about 94,000 clones, roughly 80% occurring once. The material sequenced was PBMCs. These receptors all come from a woman in her sixties in good health and CMV-seronegative. CDR3s include the opening cysteine and the closing phenylalanine or tryptophan. Fields, in order: clone size, D gene, V gene, J gene, CDR3 DNA, CDR3 protein. A D gene is named only where the DNA matches it firmly. For some rows the clone size is stated as once, few or many, or as a class when expanded; others skip it.

clone_size: NA; d_call: NA; v_call: TRBV9; j_call: TRBJ1-1; cdr3_nt: TGTGCCAGCAGCGAGACCCCGGCGGGGGCGAACACTGAAGCTTTCTTT; cdr3_aa: CASSETPAGANTEAFF
clone_size: NA; d_call: TRBD1; v_call: TRBV7-2; j_call: TRBJ2-4; cdr3_nt: TGTGCCAGCAGCTTAGAGGACAGGGCCAAAAACATTCAGTACTTC; cdr3_aa: CASSLEDRAKNIQYF
clone_size: NA; d_call: TRBD2; v_call: TRBV9; j_call: TRBJ2-3; cdr3_nt: TGTGCCAGCAGCGTAGGGGGACTAGCGGGGGGGGCAGATACGCAGTATTTT; cdr3_aa: CASSVGGLAGGADTQYF
clone_size: NA; d_call: TRBD2; v_call: TRBV10-2; j_call: TRBJ2-1; cdr3_nt: TGCGCCAGCAGCCCCACTAGCGGATATTCCTACAATGAGCAGTTCTTC; cdr3_aa: CASSPTSGYSYNEQFF
clone_size: NA; d_call: NA; v_call: TRBV10-3; j_call: TRBJ1-2; cdr3_nt: TGTGCCATCAGTGACCCAAGGAGTGGCTACACCTTC; cdr3_aa: CAISDPRSGYTF
clone_size: few; d_call: NA; v_call: TRBV7-9; j_call: TRBJ2-3; cdr3_nt: TGTGCCAGCGGAACGGGGTGGAGGACAGATACGCAGTATTTT; cdr3_aa: CASGTGWRTDTQYF
clone_size: few; d_call: TRBD1; v_call: TRBV4-3; j_call: TRBJ1-2; cdr3_nt: TGCGCCAGCAGCCCCGACAGGGGAGGGGACTATGGCTACACCTTC; cdr3_aa: CASSPDRGGDYGYTF
clone_size: NA; d_call: TRBD1; v_call: TRBV25-1; j_call: TRBJ2-7; cdr3_nt: TGTGCCAGCAGTGAGCCCGACAGGGTAGAGCAGTACTTC; cdr3_aa: CASSEPDRVEQYF
clone_size: NA; d_call: NA; v_call: TRBV29-1; j_call: TRBJ1-1; cdr3_nt: TGCAGCGTTGTATCCAGATTGAACACTGAAGCTTTCTTT; cdr3_aa: CSVVSRLNTEAFF
clone_size: NA; d_call: NA; v_call: TRBV2; j_call: TRBJ2-3; cdr3_nt: TGTGCCATTCCGACAGGACTTAGCACAGATACGCAGTATTTT; cdr3_aa: CAIPTGLSTDTQYF
clone_size: NA; d_call: TRBD1; v_call: TRBV7-9; j_call: TRBJ2-7; cdr3_nt: TGTGCCAGCAGCCATCGTTCTTTGGGTACAGGGGGCTTCTACGAGCAGTACTTC; cdr3_aa: CASSHRSLGTGGFYEQYF
clone_size: NA; d_call: NA; v_call: TRBV7-8; j_call: TRBJ2-5; cdr3_nt: TGTGCCAGCATAAATGGGCGCGGGCTTCCCCAAGAGACCCAGTACTTC; cdr3_aa: CASINGRGLPQETQYF
clone_size: NA; d_call: NA; v_call: TRBV5-1; j_call: TRBJ1-1; cdr3_nt: TGCGCCAGCAAAGGGGATTTACCCACTGAAGCTTTCTTT; cdr3_aa: CASKGDLPTEAFF
clone_size: few; d_call: NA; v_call: TRBV4-3; j_call: TRBJ1-1; cdr3_nt: TGCGCCAGCAGCCAAGTACAGGTGATGAACACTGAAGCTTTCTTT; cdr3_aa: CASSQVQVMNTEAFF
clone_size: few; d_call: NA; v_call: TRBV6-6; j_call: TRBJ1-6; cdr3_nt: TGTGCCAGCAGTTACTCGGAGGGTCTGGGTTCACCCCTCCACTTT; cdr3_aa: CASSYSEGLGSPLHF
clone_size: NA; d_call: NA; v_call: TRBV5-1; j_call: TRBJ1-1; cdr3_nt: TGCGCCAGCAGCTTGGTAGGACAGTTCAACACTGAAGCTTTCTTT; cdr3_aa: CASSLVGQFNTEAFF
clone_size: NA; d_call: NA; v_call: TRBV28; j_call: TRBJ1-5; cdr3_nt: TGTGCCAGCAGTTTAGAGGCGGATCAGCCCCAGCATTTT; cdr3_aa: CASSLEADQPQHF
clone_size: NA; d_call: TRBD2; v_call: TRBV27; j_call: TRBJ2-6; cdr3_nt: TGTGCCAGCAGTTTATGGCCCCGAAGCGGGGGGGCTGTGAATGGGGCCAACGTCCTGACTTTC; cdr3_aa: CASSLWPRSGGAVNGANVLTF
clone_size: NA; d_call: NA; v_call: TRBV28; j_call: TRBJ1-2; cdr3_nt: TGTGCCAGCAGTTTCGGAGTAGGTAACTATGGCTACACCTTC; cdr3_aa: CASSFGVGNYGYTF
clone_size: NA; d_call: NA; v_call: TRBV6-5; j_call: TRBJ2-5; cdr3_nt: TGTGCCAGCAGAGAGGAGGGGCGGCAGTACTTC; cdr3_aa: CASREEGRQYF
clone_size: few; d_call: NA; v_call: TRBV7-9; j_call: TRBJ1-1; cdr3_nt: TGTGCCAGCAGCTTATTACGCGGTGAAGCTTTCTTT; cdr3_aa: CASSLLRGEAFF